Following are 17 T cell receptor beta chains from one sample sequenced in a study of PD-1 blockade in classical Hodgkin lymphoma. TCRdb's table, derived via immunoSEQ multiplex PCR, lists solely in-frame clones and lacks some. The sample records around 58,000 clones, under 95% being singletons. Every single patient, without exception, relapsed after autologous stem cell transplantation, and brentuximab vedotin exposure varied. Specimen: peripheral blood mononuclear cells (PBMCs), collected at baseline. The receptors derive from a human donor with classical Hodgkin lymphoma.

The chain uses TRBV10-2 and TRBJ1-5; D not certain. CDR1 is WSHSY and CDR2 is SAAADI in the germline V gene. This CDR3 region has 14 residues. V dropped 4 bases and J dropped 3 bases, with 10 bases sitting between them. The CDR3 region is CASSVSRTNQPQHF. CDR3 nucleotide sequence: TGCGCCAGCAGTGTTAGTAGAACCAATCAGCCCCAGCATTTT.

The rearrangement uses TRBV18 and TRBJ2-7, with a tentative D call TRBD1 (6 bases). There are 13 residues in the CDR3. Germline lookup yields CDR1 KGHSH and CDR2 LQKENI. Trimming removed 5 bases at V and 3 bases at J, with 11 bases between. The CDR3 reads CASSGTLDYEQYF. The DNA of the CDR3 is TGTGCCAGCTCAGGGACATTGGACTACGAGCAGTACTTC.

The CDR3 region is CASSAYNEQFF. DNA of the CDR3: TGTGCCAGCAGCGCCTACAATGAGCAGTTCTTC. This sequence joins TRBV7-9 and TRBJ2-1, with no clear D. Per germline, CDR1 SEHNR and CDR2 FQNEAQ (reference sequence). V lost 5 bases, J lost 2 bases, and 1 base lay in between. The CDR3 extends over 11 amino acids.

This clone showed up just once. The chain links TRBV18 to TRBJ2-7; 9 bases fit TRBD1. Per germline, CDR1 KGHSH and CDR2 LQKENI. The junction had 9 bases not matched to a gene; V was cut back by 0 bases and J by 6 bases. The CDR3 length is 16 residues. Written as DNA, the CDR3 is TGTGCCAGCTCACCACCCCCGGGACAGGGCGTCTCCGAGCAGTACTTC. Its translation is CASSPPPGQGVSEQYF.

V gene TRBV7-3 combines with J gene TRBJ2-2; TRBD2 agrees at 7 bases. Germline CDR1 SGHTA, CDR2 FQGTGA. The CDR3 spans 15 residues. V lost 2 bases to trimming and J lost 4 bases; unmatched junction nucleotides: 4. CDR3 DNA sequence: TGTGCCAGCAGCTTAGCGGGAGCCCTCACCGGGGAGCTGTTTTTT. Translated: CASSLAGALTGELFF.

The chain uses TRBV19 and TRBJ1-2, with 10 bases aligning to TRBD1. V lost 4 bases to trimming and J lost 8 bases; unmatched junction nucleotides: 7. The CDR3 contains 14 residues. The germline CDR1 and CDR2 sequences are LNHDA and SQIVND (reference sequence). This CDR3 reads CASSTGTGVIGYTF. CDR3 DNA: TGTGCCAGTAGTACCGGGACAGGGGTCATCGGCTACACCTTC. Supplemented by reference TRBV19 and TRBJ1-2, the full variable domain reads DGGITQSPKYLFRKEGQNVTLSCEQNLNHDAMYWYRQDPGQGLRLIYYSQIVNDFQKGDIAEGYSVSREKKESFPLTVTSAQKNPTAFYLCASSTGTGVIGYTFGSGTRLTVV.

CDR3 DNA sequence: TGTGCCTGGAGTGTCATGATACGGGACATTCAGTACTTC. Translated, it gives CAWSVMIRDIQYF. The chain combines TRBV30 with TRBJ2-4, with unresolved D. V lost 0 bases to trimming and J lost 8 bases, with 11 bases between them. The CDR3 loop spans 13 amino acids. Germline V gene data show CDR1 as GTSNPN and CDR2 as SVGIG (reference sequence).

V gene TRBV4-1 combines with J gene TRBJ2-5; D is uncertain. V was trimmed by 4 bases and J by 5 bases, leaving 11 bases between them. This CDR3 spans 13 amino acids. The germline V gene has CDR1 MGHRA and CDR2 YSYEKL. This chain's CDR3 is CASSPPPTETQYF. The DNA of the CDR3 is TGCGCCAGCAGCCCGCCGCCAACGGAGACCCAGTACTTC.

The V and J genes are TRBV19 and TRBJ2-1; the match to TRBD2 covers 12 bases. V gave up 3 bases and J gave up 2 bases; unmatched junction bases: 14. Germline-derived CDR1 and CDR2 are LNHDA and SQIVND (reference sequence). CDR3 length: 20 amino acids. The CDR3 reads CASSIRGLAGGPRTYNEQFF. The CDR3, as DNA: TGTGCCAGTAGTATCAGAGGGCTAGCGGGGGGGCCTAGGACCTACAATGAGCAGTTCTTC.

Concerning this clone itself: A read error may produce the germline difference seen at one junction end. This chain uses TRBV10-3 with TRBJ1-3, with a weak D call TRBD1 (5 bases). CDR1 is ENHRY and CDR2 is SYGVKD in the germline V gene. This CDR3 spans 14 amino acids. CDR3 sequence (DNA): TGTGCCAGCAGTCAATCACTCGGGGGACACACCATATATTTT. Its translation is CASSQSLGGHTIYF.

The gene calls are TRBV7-9 and TRBJ2-5; 11 nucleotides align to TRBD2. The CDR3 runs to 15 residues. With V trimmed by 5 bases and J by 2 bases, 4 bases remained unmatched. Germline CDR1 and CDR2: SEHNR and FQNEAQ (reference sequence). CDR3 bases: TGTGCCAGCAGCCGACTAGCGGGGACTCAAGAGACCCAGTACTTC. It is translated as CASSRLAGTQETQYF.

The V call is TRBV27, the J call TRBJ1-3, with D unclear. CDR3 length equals 17 residues. Trimming removed 5 bases at V and 8 bases at J, with 25 bases between. Germline CDR1 MNHEY, CDR2 SMNVEV (reference sequence). The CDR3 here is CASSLYMPQTPVDTIYF. The CDR3 DNA reads as TGTGCCAGCAGTCTTTATATGCCCCAAACTCCCGTGGACACCATATATTTT.

The rearrangement uses TRBV7-8 and TRBJ1-1; D is unresolved. V dropped 6 bases and J dropped 0 bases, with 11 bases sitting between them. From germline, CDR1 is SGHVS and CDR2 FQNEAQ. The CDR3 covers 14 residues. Here the CDR3 reads CASRTDTMNTEAFF. The CDR3 DNA is TGTGCCAGCAGAACTGATACTATGAACACTGAAGCTTTCTTT.

This clone was recorded a few times. Here the CDR3 reads CASSDPGLAVFTDTQYF. The CDR3 nucleotides are TGTGCCAGCAGCGATCCGGGACTAGCGGTGTTCACAGATACGCAGTATTTT. This rearrangement joins TRBV2 to TRBJ2-3; TRBD2 matches at 11 bases. CDR1 is SNHLY and CDR2 is FYNNEI in the germline V gene. The J segment lost 2 bases and the V segment lost 6 bases, leaving 10 bases of the junction unmatched. The CDR3 loop spans 17 amino acids.

This clone was detected once. J is TRBJ1-1 and V is TRBV19; TRBD1 might be the D (6 bases). The CDR3 totals 14 residues. Germline values: CDR1 LNHDA, CDR2 SQIVND (reference sequence). V lost 4 bases and J lost 1, with 10 bases in between. This CDR3 is CASSNQGGNTEAFF. The CDR3 DNA sequence: TGTGCCAGTAGTAACCAAGGGGGGAACACTGAAGCTTTCTTT.

The gene calls are TRBV2 and TRBJ2-7, with 8 bases identical to TRBD2. The CDR3 sequence is 16 residues long. The ends lost 1 base at V and 0 bases at J; junction bases unmatched: 5. Germline assignment: CDR1 SNHLY and CDR2 FYNNEI. The CDR3 nucleotides read TGTGCCAGCAGTGAAGTCTTTAGCGGGACCTCCTACGAGCAGTACTTC. Residues: CASSEVFSGTSYEQYF.

The chain couples TRBV18 to TRBJ1-1; no clear D. Germline CDR1 and CDR2: KGHSH and LQKENI. CDR3 length: 13 amino acids. V lost 9 bases and J lost 3, with 14 bases in between. The CDR3 nucleotides read TGTGCCAGTTTTTTACACCGGGACACTGAAGCTTTCTTT. It codes for CASFLHRDTEAFF.